The 18 T cell receptor beta chains presented below share a single source sample, sequenced in a study of neurological immune-mediated disorders. TCRdb re-derived calls from the 5' RACE reads in MiXCR, one entry per CDR3 protein. The sample includes about 31,000 distinct CDR3 sequences, around 17% of them seen just once. Time point indicated: technical triplicate 3. The sequenced sample was CD4+ T cells from blood. These receptors originate from a female donor with HTLV-1-associated myelopathy (HAM/TSP).

This chain links TRBV4-1 with TRBJ2-3; 11 bases are a match to TRBD1. V shed 3 bases, J shed 5 bases, and the junction held 10 bases outside the gene matches. CDR1 and CDR2 (germline): MGHRA, YSYEKL. The CDR3 covers 17 residues. The CDR3 spells CASSQSRTGGLEDTQYF. The CDR3 DNA reads TGCGCCAGCAGCCAGTCCAGGACAGGGGGCCTTGAAGATACGCAGTATTTT.

This clonotype was picked up many times. The chain recombines TRBV7-2 with TRBJ1-1; 8 bases match TRBD1. The ends lost 3 bases at V and 2 bases at J; junction bases unmatched: 2. The germline V gene has CDR1 SGHTA and CDR2 FQGNSA. The CDR3 covers 14 residues. The CDR3 nucleotides read TGTGCCAGCAGCTTCCAGGGGGCCAACACTGAAGCTTTCTTT. Its protein product is CASSFQGANTEAFF.

This clonotype was detected ten times or more. This chain joins TRBV12-3 or TRBV12-4 and TRBJ2-2; the D gene is possibly TRBD1 (6 bases). This CDR3 comprises 17 residues. Trimming removed 1 base at V and 4 bases at J, with 16 bases between. CDR3 nucleotides: TGTGCCAGCAGTTTAGTTTTTAGGACAGCAGCCACCGGGGAGCTGTTTTTT. It encodes CASSLVFRTAATGELFF.

This clonotype was seen repeatedly, ten times or more. The genes are TRBV5-1 and TRBJ2-3; D not certain. Germline V gives CDR1 SGHRS, CDR2 YFSETQ. V was trimmed by 1 base and J by 0 bases, leaving 12 bases between them. CDR3 length: 16 residues. The CDR3 region is CASSLSGAPSTDTQYF. DNA of the CDR3: TGCGCCAGCAGCTTGTCCGGCGCCCCCAGCACAGATACGCAGTATTTT.

This clonotype was detected many times. The chain couples TRBV28 to TRBJ2-7; D is tentatively TRBD1 or TRBD2 (5 bases each). V gave up 5 bases and J gave up 2 bases, with 16 bases separating them. The CDR3 is 15 amino acids. Germline loops: CDR1 MDHEN, CDR2 SYDVKM. Here the CDR3 DNA reads TGTGCCAGCAGTCTAGCAGGGCTACTAGCCTACGAGCAGTACTTC. Its protein is CASSLAGLLAYEQYF. Full variable domain (missing parts from reference TRBV28 and TRBJ2-7): DVKVTQSSRYLVKRTGEKVFLECVQDMDHENMFWYRQDPGLGLRLIYFSYDVKMKEKGDIPEGYSVSREKKERFSLILESASTNQTSMYLCASSLAGLLAYEQYFGPGTRLTVT.

The table lists this clonotype with many counts. The chain recombines TRBV20-1 with TRBJ1-2; D might be TRBD1 (6 bases). This CDR3 has 13 amino acids. V lost 4 bases, J lost 0 bases, and 9 bases lay in between. CDR1 and CDR2 from the germline V gene are DFQATT and SNEGSKA (reference sequence). In DNA, the CDR3 is TGCAGTGCTATCGGACAGTCTAACTATGGCTACACCTTC. Amino acid sequence: CSAIGQSNYGYTF.

The chain uses TRBV20-1 and TRBJ1-1; a possible D gene is TRBD1 (6 bases). The CDR3 has 13 residues. V lost 7 bases and J 4 bases, leaving 16 bases between the germline ends. Per germline, CDR1 DFQATT and CDR2 SNEGSKA (reference sequence). CDR3 sequence (DNA): TGCAGTGTTCCGATAACAGGGTTCACTGAAGCTTTCTTT. Protein product: CSVPITGFTEAFF.

The rearrangement links TRBV18 to TRBJ1-3; D gene unclear. Germline lookup yields CDR1 KGHSH and CDR2 LQKENI. With 8 bases removed from V and 0 bases from J, the gap between germline ends came to 17 bases. This CDR3 has 16 residues. CDR3 sequence: CASATTGSNSGNTIYF. The CDR3, as DNA: TGTGCCAGCGCAACCACGGGGAGCAACTCTGGAAACACCATATATTTT.

On this clonotype: The limits of the CDR3 on the DNA are not certain, so only TCRdb's listed CDR3 is given. The chain carries TRBV5-6 and TRBJ1-1. The CDR3 adds up to 20 amino acids, both ends counted. The germline V gene encodes CDR1 SGHDT and CDR2 YYEEEE. The CDR3 loop reads CASSFYICSASGTANTEAFF.

Comment on this clonotype: One end of the junction fails to match germline, which may point to a read error. The chain joins TRBV7-2 to TRBJ1-1; D ambiguous. CDR1 SGHTA and CDR2 FQGNSA come from the germline V gene. The CDR3 extends over 14 amino acids. CDR3 region: CASSLSPSGTEAFF. The CDR3 region has the DNA TGTGCCAGTAGCTTAAGCCCCTCGGGGACTGAAGCTTTCTTT.

This clonotype is judged medium-sized. The chain joins TRBV7-8 to TRBJ2-2; tentative D call: TRBD1 (7 bases). The CDR3 covers 15 residues. Germline lookup yields CDR1 SGHVS and CDR2 FQNEAQ. V was clipped by 7 bases and J by 4 bases, with 16 bases between them. Here the CDR3 DNA reads TGTGCCAGCACGACGGGGGCAGGGGGCACCGGGGAGCTGTTTTTT. Its translation is CASTTGAGGTGELFF. Combining the CDR3 with reference TRBV7-8 and TRBJ2-2 gives the whole variable domain GAGVSQSPRYKVAKRGQDVALRCDPISGHVSLFWYQQALGQGPEFLTYFQNEAQLDKSGLPSDRFFAERPEGSVSTLKIQRTQQEDSAVYLCASTTGAGGTGELFFGEGSRLTVL.

This clonotype was found many times. V and J are TRBV5-8 and TRBJ1-1, with D uncertain. V was pared by 0 bases and J by 7 bases, with 10 bases between. This CDR3 spans 13 amino acids. The germline CDR1 and CDR2 sequences are SGHTS and YDEGEE. CDR3 sequence (DNA): TGTGCCAGCAGCTTGGTCGTAGGTGGTGAAGCTTTCTTT. This codes for CASSLVVGGEAFF.

This clonotype showed up many times. This rearrangement joins TRBV20-1 to TRBJ1-2, with D maybe TRBD1 (6 bases). CDR1 is DFQATT, CDR2 SNEGSKA, per germline (reference sequence). The CDR3 is 12 residues long. The V end was cut by 3 bases, the J end by 12 bases, with 17 bases between. The CDR3 loop reads CSASLRDIGHTF. CDR3 sequence (DNA): TGCAGTGCTAGTCTCCGGGACATCGGCCACACCTTC.

This chain links TRBV6-5 with TRBJ2-7; the D is unclear. This CDR3 is built from 14 residues. Germline V CDR1 and CDR2: MNHEY, SVGAGI. Trimming cost V 0 bases and J 3 bases, with 9 bases left between them. CDR3 sequence: CASSYSRADYEQYF. In DNA, the CDR3 is TGTGCCAGCAGTTACTCAAGGGCTGACTACGAGCAGTACTTC.

There are many counts of this clonotype. The V call is TRBV20-1, the J call TRBJ2-5; TRBD1 matches 12 bases. CDR1 is DFQATT, CDR2 SNEGSKA, per germline (reference sequence). The CDR3 has 17 amino acids. Unmatched junction bases numbered 11, after V lost 5 bases and J lost 1 base. DNA for the CDR3: TGCAGTGCTTGGGGACAGGGGGCATCCACCCTCCAAGAGACCCAGTACTTC. It codes for CSAWGQGASTLQETQYF.

At least ten counts were recorded for this clonotype. The chain recombines TRBV7-2 with TRBJ2-1; D is perhaps TRBD1 (6 bases). The germline V gene has CDR1 SGHTA and CDR2 FQGNSA. V dropped 6 bases and J dropped 10 bases, with 16 bases sitting between them. The CDR3 is 13 residues long. The CDR3 reads CASSLGAEGEQFF. As DNA, the CDR3 is TGTGCCAGCAGTCTGGGGGCAGAGGGGGAGCAGTTCTTC.

This clonotype has ten or more counts. V is TRBV6-6 and J is TRBJ1-3; 8 positions match TRBD1. CDR1 is MNHNY, CDR2 SVGAGI, per germline (reference sequence). After removal of 5 bases from V and 8 bases from J, the junction contained 2 bases not matched to a gene. The CDR3 spans 12 residues. The CDR3 nucleotides read TGTGCCAGCAGTGACAGGGGCCACACCATATATTTT. Translated: CASSDRGHTIYF.

This clonotype was detected many times. J is TRBJ2-1 and V is TRBV7-3, with TRBD1 identical over 12 bases. Germline V gene data show CDR1 as SGHTA and CDR2 as FQGTGA. The CDR3 length is 18 residues. J was trimmed by 7 bases and V by 5 bases; bases with no gene match: 15. Written as DNA, the CDR3 is TGTGCCAGCAGCCCTACCGGGACAGGGGGCAGTTCGACGAATGAGCAGTTCTTC. Protein product: CASSPTGTGGSSTNEQFF.